These T cell receptor beta chains were read from a single sample in a study of Graves' ophthalmopathy and Graves' hyperthyroidism. TCRdb used MiXCR to reprocess the multiplex PCR reads, holding one entry per CDR3 protein. In the table there are around 1.1 million distinct CDR3 sequences, 35% to 40% of which are singletons. Input material: peripheral blood or thyroid tissue (not recorded which). These receptors came from an adult man with Graves' hyperthyroidism. Both conserved end residues are part of each CDR3. A D gene is named only where the DNA matches it firmly. The size entry is marked missing in some rows and otherwise reads once, few, many or a size class.

D: TRBD1
J: TRBJ2-7
V: TRBV4-2
size: .
DNA: TGTGCCAGCAGCTCCTGGATGGGACAGGGGGCTCGTGGCGAGCAGTACTTC
CDR3: CASSSWMGQGARGEQYF

D: .
J: TRBJ1-5
V: TRBV7-9
size: .
DNA: TGTGCCAGCAGGACCTTGGGGAATAGCAATCAGCCCCAGCATTTT
CDR3: CASRTLGNSNQPQHF

D: TRBD1
J: TRBJ2-5
V: TRBV29-1
size: .
DNA: TGCAGCGTCCTCAAGGGGGCCCAAGAGACCCAGTACTTC
CDR3: CSVLKGAQETQYF

D: .
J: TRBJ1-5
V: TRBV10-3
size: many
DNA: TGTGCCATCAGTGAGGGAGACAGGTTTCAGCCCCAGCATTTT
CDR3: CAISEGDRFQPQHF

D: .
J: TRBJ2-7
V: TRBV2
size: .
DNA: TGTGCCAGCAGCCCACAGCGGGACAGCTCCTACGAGCAGTACTTC
CDR3: CASSPQRDSSYEQYF

D: .
J: TRBJ1-4
V: TRBV30
size: .
DNA: TGTGCCTGGAGTCGGCCGGGGCTCCCTAATGAAAAACTGTTTTTT
CDR3: CAWSRPGLPNEKLFF

D: .
J: TRBJ1-1
V: TRBV9
size: .
DNA: TGTGCCAGCAGCGTAGCTAACTCGGTGAACACTGAAGCTTTCTTT
CDR3: CASSVANSVNTEAFF

D: .
J: TRBJ1-1
V: TRBV20-1
size: many
DNA: TGCAGTGCTCAAGGACAGACATCGAACACTGAAGCTTTCTTT
CDR3: CSAQGQTSNTEAFF

D: TRBD2
J: TRBJ2-5
V: TRBV2
size: many
DNA: TGTGCCAGCAGGATAACCCTACTAGCGGGAGGAGAGACCCAGTACTTC
CDR3: CASRITLLAGGETQYF

D: TRBD2
J: TRBJ2-1
V: TRBV7-9
size: .
DNA: TGTGCCAGCAGCTTAGTTATTCGGGCTAGCGGAAACAATGAGCAGTTCTTC
CDR3: CASSLVIRASGNNEQFF